This entry lists 19 T cell receptor beta chains sequenced from one sample in a study of cytomegalovirus exposure and HLA in healthy donors (dated by TCRdb to the late 2010s). The library was made by the immunoSEQ multiplex PCR assay. The multiplex PCR relied on a mix of 60 forward primers for TCR Vbeta segments and 13 reverse primers for TCR Jbeta segments. This immuneACCESS table, as held by TCRdb, lists in-frame sequences with V and J called but not all clones. Of the missing ones, under half trace to an unresolved V gene in checked studies; the others have no known cause. The sample's table lists a count of around 46,000 clones. The ten largest account for approximately 1.1% of the sample. The sequenced sample consisted of PBMCs. These receptors originate from a middle-aged woman in good health and CMV-seronegative.

The gene calls are TRBV9 and TRBJ2-7, with 7 nucleotides matching TRBD2. Looked up from germline, CDR1 is SGDLS and CDR2 is YYNGEE. This CDR3 has 15 amino acids. J gave up 0 bases and V 0 bases, and 3 bases lay outside the gene matches. CDR3 sequence (DNA): TGTGCCAGCAGCGTAGCGGGGGAGGGCTCCTACGAGCAGTACTTC. Amino acid sequence: CASSVAGEGSYEQYF. The full variable domain, in which reference TRBV9 and TRBJ2-7 provide the parts outside the CDR3, is DSGVTQTPKHLITATGQRVTLRCSPRSGDLSVYWYQQSLDQGLQFLIQYYNGEERAKGNILERFSAQQFPDLHSELNLSSLELGDSALYFCASSVAGEGSYEQYFGPGTRLTVT.

About this clone: This specimen includes other DNA sequences encoding the same CDR3. This chain joins TRBV4-1 and TRBJ2-1; no firm D call. Trimming shortened V by 4 bases and J by 8 bases, and 15 bases separated the two germline ends. The CDR3 loop spans 14 amino acids. Germline V lookup: CDR1 MGHRA, CDR2 YSYEKL. CDR3 loop: CASSRPRFSHEQFF. Here the CDR3 DNA reads TGCGCCAGCAGCCGCCCCAGGTTCTCCCATGAGCAGTTCTTC.

This sequence joins TRBV6-5 and TRBJ2-7; 9 bases line up with TRBD2. V was pared by 6 bases and J by 3 bases, with 6 bases of the junction left unmatched. Per the germline V gene, CDR1 is MNHEY and CDR2 is SVGAGI. This CDR3 contains 14 residues. The CDR3 nucleotides are TGTGCCAGCAGGTCCAAGCGGGAGGTCTACGAGCAGTACTTC. Translation: CASRSKREVYEQYF.

V usage is TRBV7-9 and J usage is TRBJ1-1; 9 bases are a match to TRBD1. This CDR3 has 15 amino acids. The V gene end was trimmed by 2 bases and the J gene end by 5 bases; junction bases not matched to a gene: 6. The germline V gene encodes CDR1 SEHNR and CDR2 FQNEAQ (reference sequence). This CDR3 reads CASSLRTGVFTEAFF. DNA for the CDR3: TGTGCCAGCAGCTTACGGACAGGGGTTTTTACTGAAGCTTTCTTT.

DNA for the CDR3: TGTGCCAGCAGCCTACAGGGGGCAAATTCCTACGAGCAGTACTTC. Protein sequence: CASSLQGANSYEQYF. The gene calls are TRBV5-6 and TRBJ2-5; 9 nucleotides agree with TRBD1. Gene TRBJ2-7 matches the end of the DNA better, so the J call may be wrong. This CDR3 has 15 amino acids. Germline V lookup: CDR1 SGHDT, CDR2 YYEEEE.

The gene calls are TRBV9 and TRBJ2-7, with 7 nucleotides matching TRBD2. Germline V gene sequence: CDR1 SGDLS, CDR2 YYNGEE. The CDR3 is 14 amino acids. V shed 4 bases, J shed 4 bases, and the junction held 8 bases outside the gene matches. CDR3 bases: TGTGCCAGCAGCCCAAGACTAGCAGAGTACGAGCAGTACTTC. Protein sequence: CASSPRLAEYEQYF.

The chain is built from TRBV7-9 and TRBJ1-1, with D possibly being TRBD1 (5 bases). The CDR3 consists of 13 residues. The germline V gene has CDR1 SEHNR and CDR2 FQNEAQ (reference sequence). V was clipped by 5 bases and J by 12 bases, with 19 bases between them. The DNA for the CDR3 is TGTGCCAGCAGCCTGCAGGGTACCGATGGAACTTTCTTT. Residues: CASSLQGTDGTFF.

The V and J genes are TRBV28 and TRBJ2-1, with D uncertain. The CDR3 covers 12 residues. CDR1 is MDHEN, CDR2 SYDVKM, per germline. V shed 5 bases and J shed 7 bases, with 9 bases lying between them. The CDR3 region is CASSPLSNEQFF. DNA for the CDR3: TGTGCCAGCAGTCCCCTCAGTAATGAGCAGTTCTTC. The variable domain in full, completed from reference TRBV28 and TRBJ2-1, reads DVKVTQSSRYLVKRTGEKVFLECVQDMDHENMFWYRQDPGLGLRLIYFSYDVKMKEKGDIPEGYSVSREKKERFSLILESASTNQTSMYLCASSPLSNEQFFGPGTRLTVL.

The V call is TRBV5-1, the J call TRBJ2-1; 14 bases align to TRBD2. Germline CDR1 is SGHRS and CDR2 is YFSETQ. The CDR3 is 16 residues long. The J segment lost 9 bases and the V segment lost 4 bases, leaving 9 bases of the junction unmatched. CDR3 in amino acids: CASSPQGGLAGVEQFF. In nucleotides, the CDR3 is TGCGCCAGCAGCCCCCAAGGGGGACTAGCGGGAGTTGAGCAGTTCTTC.

The rearrangement uses TRBV18 and TRBJ2-7; possible D gene TRBD1, 5 bases. The CDR3 covers 14 residues. Germline CDR1 is KGHSH and CDR2 is LQKENI. The ends were cut back, 5 bases at V and 2 bases at J, with 13 bases in the middle. CDR3 residues: CASSGGQGTYEQYF. The DNA for the CDR3 is TGTGCCAGCTCAGGCGGCCAGGGTACCTACGAGCAGTACTTC.

J is TRBJ1-5 and V is TRBV29-1; 7 positions match TRBD1. The CDR3 loop spans 13 amino acids. Losses at the gene ends were 4 bases for V and 3 bases for J; bases not matched to a gene: 3. Germline V CDR1 and CDR2: SQVTM, ANQGSEA. The CDR3, as DNA: TGCAGCGTTGGAGAGGGGGCCAATCAGCCCCAGCATTTT. It specifies CSVGEGANQPQHF.

The genes are TRBV10-3 and TRBJ2-7, with 11 bases identical to TRBD2. Germline V lookup: CDR1 ENHRY, CDR2 SYGVKD. V lost 2 bases, J lost 3 bases, and 3 bases stayed unmatched. The CDR3 spans 15 residues. The CDR3: CAISEKTSGIYEQYF. The CDR3 DNA sequence: TGTGCCATCAGTGAGAAGACTAGCGGGATCTACGAGCAGTACTTC.

In DNA, the CDR3 is TGTGCCAGCAGCTTGTGGGGACAGAAGCACTATGGCTACACCTTC. It encodes CASSLWGQKHYGYTF. V is TRBV5-6 and J is TRBJ1-2; 7 bases agree with TRBD1. V shed 1 base, J shed 3 bases, and the junction held 6 bases outside the gene matches. CDR1 is SGHDT and CDR2 is YYEEEE in the germline V gene. CDR3 length equals 15 residues.

The chain carries TRBV18 and TRBJ2-7, with 7 bases matching TRBD2. Germline V gene data show CDR1 as KGHSH and CDR2 as LQKENI. The V segment lost 6 bases and the J segment 3 bases; nucleotides outside the gene matches: 14. The CDR3 consists of 16 residues. The CDR3 coding sequence is TGTGCCAGCTCCGAAGGGTCGCGCGGGAGTGACTACGAGCAGTACTTC. It yields the protein CASSEGSRGSDYEQYF.

The chain couples TRBV15 to TRBJ2-3, with D possibly TRBD1 on 6 matching bases. The V gene lost 0 bases and the J gene lost 3 bases, with 13 bases spanning the gap. This CDR3 spans 16 amino acids. CDR1 and CDR2 from the germline V gene are LNHNV and YYDKDF (reference sequence). The CDR3 nucleotides read TGTGCCACCAGCAGAGATATACAGGGAATAACAGATACGCAGTATTTT. Translation gives CATSRDIQGITDTQYF. Drawing the rest from reference TRBV15 and TRBJ2-3, the complete variable domain is DAMVIQNPRYQVTQFGKPVTLSCSQTLNHNVMYWYQQKSSQAPKLLFHYYDKDFNNEADTPDNFQSRRPNTSFCFLDIRSPGLGDTAMYLCATSRDIQGITDTQYFGPGTRLTVL.

The chain uses TRBV7-2 and TRBJ2-5; the D gene is possibly TRBD1 (6 bases). The germline V gene encodes CDR1 SGHTA and CDR2 FQGNSA. This CDR3 has 17 amino acids. Trimming removed 5 bases from V and 0 bases from J, with 19 bases in between. This chain's CDR3 is CASSAHHREKYQETQYF. The CDR3 coding sequence is TGTGCCAGCAGCGCCCACCACAGGGAAAAGTACCAAGAGACCCAGTACTTC.

The genes are TRBV7-9 and TRBJ1-2, with a weak D call TRBD1 (5 bases). V lost 0 bases to trimming and J lost 7 bases, with 15 bases between them. The CDR3 loop spans 15 amino acids. Germline V gene sequence: CDR1 SEHNR, CDR2 FQNEAQ (reference sequence). The CDR3: CASSLAPRAGSGYTF. The CDR3 DNA is TGTGCCAGCAGCTTAGCGCCCAGGGCGGGAAGTGGCTACACCTTC. Looking up the rest from reference TRBV7-9 and TRBJ1-2 gives the full variable domain: DTGVSQNPRHKITKRGQNVTFRCDPISEHNRLYWYRQTLGQGPEFLTYFQNEAQLEKSRLLSDRFSAERPKGSFSTLEIQRTEQGDSAMYLCASSLAPRAGSGYTFGSGTRLTVV.

The chain links TRBV10-3 to TRBJ2-7, with TRBD1 as a possible D gene (6 bases). V was shortened by 4 bases and J by 6 bases, with 10 bases between the two germline ends. The germline V gene encodes CDR1 ENHRY and CDR2 SYGVKD. This CDR3 spans 12 amino acids. The CDR3 is CAISGTGTEQYF. The DNA for the CDR3 is TGTGCCATCAGTGGAACAGGGACCGAGCAGTACTTC.

The V call is TRBV13, the J call TRBJ2-7; D may be TRBD2 (6 bases). The germline CDR1 and CDR2 sequences are PRHDT and FYEKMQ (reference sequence). This CDR3 has 14 residues. With 1 base removed from V and 3 bases from J, the gap between germline ends came to 10 bases. CDR3 DNA: TGTGCCAGCAGCTTAGCCCCGGGAGACTACGAGCAGTACTTC. This gives the protein CASSLAPGDYEQYF.